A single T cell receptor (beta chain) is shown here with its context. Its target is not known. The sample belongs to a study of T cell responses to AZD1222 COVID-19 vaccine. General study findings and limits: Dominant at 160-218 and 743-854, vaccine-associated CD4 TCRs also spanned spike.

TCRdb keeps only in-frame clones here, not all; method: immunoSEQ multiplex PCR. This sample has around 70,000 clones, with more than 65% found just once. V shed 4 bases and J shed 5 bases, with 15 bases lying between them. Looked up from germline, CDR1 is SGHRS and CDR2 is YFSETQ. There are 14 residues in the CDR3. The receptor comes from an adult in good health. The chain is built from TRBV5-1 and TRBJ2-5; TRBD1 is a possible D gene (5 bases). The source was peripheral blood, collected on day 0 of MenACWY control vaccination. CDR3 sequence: CASSLGLAFETQYF. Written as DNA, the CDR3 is TGCGCCAGCAGCCTGGGGCTGGCTTTCGAGACCCAGTACTTC.